Each of the 21 T cell receptor beta chains below was sequenced from the same sample in a study of shared clonotypes between healthy human individuals. As defined, naive CD8 cells were CD45RO-negative and positively selected for CCR7, with terminally differentiated effector memory CD45RA+ cells excluded. Method: immunoSEQ multiplex PCR; TCRdb's copy keeps in-frame clones and lacks some. The sample carries about 2.1 million clones, approximately 94% recorded once. The sample comprised naive CD8+ T cells from PBMCs. These receptors all come from a man between 18 and 29 years old in good health. Some clones in this sample may be carry-over from other donors' samples.

This sequence joins TRBV5-5 and TRBJ2-2, with no clear D. This CDR3 has 14 amino acids. Germline CDR1 is SGHKS and CDR2 is YYEKEE (reference sequence). V lost 4 bases and J lost 3, with 10 bases in between. The CDR3 sequence is CASSPGRDTGELFF. The CDR3 nucleotides read TGTGCCAGCAGCCCCGGTAGGGACACCGGGGAGCTGTTTTTT.

This clone has just one count. The chain uses TRBV9 and TRBJ1-1; the D gene is possibly TRBD1 (6 bases). Germline lookup yields CDR1 SGDLS and CDR2 YYNGEE. The CDR3 totals 15 residues. Trimming cost V 0 bases and J 1 base, with 10 bases left between them. The CDR3 spells CASSVVGAPNTEAFF. The CDR3 nucleotides are TGTGCCAGCAGCGTAGTGGGGGCCCCGAACACTGAAGCTTTCTTT.

This clone was counted between two and nine times. The chain combines TRBV2 with TRBJ2-7, with 8 bases aligning to TRBD1. Germline CDR1 reads SNHLY; CDR2 reads FYNNEI. The V gene end was trimmed by 3 bases and the J gene end by 7 bases; junction bases not matched to a gene: 11. The CDR3 sequence is 15 residues long. CDR3 protein: CASSEPDREAGEQYF. CDR3 nucleotides: TGTGCCAGCAGTGAGCCGGACAGGGAGGCGGGGGAGCAGTACTTC.

This chain links TRBV11-3 with TRBJ2-1; TRBD2 might be the D (6 bases). Trimming left V 1 base short and J 8 bases short, with 9 bases between. Germline CDR1 SGHNT, CDR2 YENEEA. The CDR3 loop spans 13 amino acids. The CDR3 reads CASSLATRYEQFF. CDR3 bases: TGTGCCAGCAGCTTAGCGACTAGGTATGAGCAGTTCTTC.

The V call is TRBV7-9, the J call TRBJ2-7; D perhaps matches TRBD2 (5 bases). V was pared by 4 bases and J by 3 bases, with 16 bases between. CDR1 SEHNR and CDR2 FQNEAQ come from the germline V gene (reference sequence). This CDR3 is 15 amino acids long. The CDR3 reads CASSSPRGLSYEQYF. The DNA for the CDR3 is TGTGCCAGCAGCTCCCCCCGCGGGTTAAGCTACGAGCAGTACTTC.

V is TRBV6-6 and J is TRBJ2-7; 7 bases are shared with TRBD2. Trimming at V came to 0 bases and at J to 7 bases, leaving 9 bases not matched to a gene. Per the germline V gene, CDR1 is MNHNY and CDR2 is SVGAGI (reference sequence). The CDR3 is 15 amino acids. Here the CDR3 reads CASSYSSGRVGEQYF. CDR3 DNA sequence: TGTGCCAGCAGTTACTCGAGTGGGAGGGTGGGGGAGCAGTACTTC.

This chain joins TRBV4-3 and TRBJ2-2, with a weak D call TRBD2 (6 bases). Germline assignment: CDR1 LGHNA and CDR2 YSLEER. The CDR3 length is 16 residues. V lost 0 bases and J lost 4, with 12 bases in between. CDR3 region: CASSQDAGLTTGELFF. In nucleotides, the CDR3 is TGCGCCAGCAGCCAAGACGCGGGACTCACCACCGGGGAGCTGTTTTTT.

The genes are TRBV9 and TRBJ1-2; maybe TRBD1 (5 bases). The V gene's germline CDR1 is SGDLS and CDR2 YYNGEE. V dropped 0 bases and J dropped 4 bases, with 10 bases sitting between them. CDR3 length: 14 amino acids. CDR3 region: CASSVDDSTYGYTF. The CDR3 DNA is TGTGCCAGCAGCGTAGACGACAGTACCTATGGCTACACCTTC.

This chain uses TRBV28 with TRBJ1-2; 11 bases are shared with TRBD1. The trim removed 5 bases at V and 8 bases at J, leaving 7 bases unmatched. The length of the CDR3 is 14 residues. Germline CDR1 and CDR2: MDHEN and SYDVKM. The CDR3, as DNA: TGTGCCAGCAGTCCCGGGACAGGGGGGTTCGGCTACACCTTC. It translates to CASSPGTGGFGYTF.

Concerning this clone itself: This CDR3 is also generated by other DNA sequences in the sample. The chain links TRBV27 to TRBJ2-3; D is perhaps TRBD2 (5 bases). V lost 2 bases and J lost 1, with 7 bases in between. The germline CDR1 and CDR2 sequences are MNHEY and SMNVEV (reference sequence). CDR3 length: 14 amino acids. The DNA for the CDR3 is TGTGCCAGCAGTTTAAGCGGCCGCACAGATACGCAGTATTTT. Amino acid sequence: CASSLSGRTDTQYF.

This clone was detected once. The V call is TRBV13, the J call TRBJ2-7; tentatively, D is TRBD2 (6 bases). V was trimmed by 6 bases and J by 1 base, leaving 13 bases between them. Germline V CDR1 and CDR2: PRHDT, FYEKMQ (reference sequence). The CDR3 consists of 14 residues. CDR3 DNA: TGTGCCAGCAGTCCGGCGGGGAAATCCTACGAGCAGTACTTC. This encodes CASSPAGKSYEQYF.

V is TRBV5-8 and J is TRBJ1-4; D gene ambiguous. The germline V gene has CDR1 SGHTS and CDR2 YDEGEE. This CDR3 comprises 14 residues. Trimming cost V 4 bases and J 5 bases, with 12 bases left between them. CDR3 residues: CASSDPASNEKLFF. CDR3 coding DNA: TGTGCCAGCAGCGATCCGGCTAGCAATGAAAAACTGTTTTTT.

The chain recombines TRBV4-2 with TRBJ1-2; a weak D match, TRBD1 (6 bases). This CDR3 comprises 19 residues. Germline CDR1 and CDR2: LGHNA and YNFKEQ. The V and J ends lost 0 bases and 0 bases respectively, with 20 bases between them. The CDR3 nucleotides are TGTGCCAGCAGCCAAGAACAAGGGGGGGAGAGGGAGTCTAACTATGGCTACACCTTC. It translates to CASSQEQGGERESNYGYTF.

The chain carries TRBV4-1 and TRBJ1-3; no clear D. The V end lost 0 bases, the J end lost 0 bases, and 15 bases lay between the germline ends. CDR3 size: 18 residues. Germline V gives CDR1 MGHRA, CDR2 YSYEKL. CDR3 sequence reads: CASSQDPGSLFSGNTIYF. CDR3 DNA sequence: TGCGCCAGCAGCCAAGATCCTGGCAGTCTTTTCTCTGGAAACACCATATATTTT.

J is TRBJ2-7 and V is TRBV7-9, with 7 bases that match TRBD2. The trim removed 0 bases at V and 5 bases at J, leaving 4 bases unmatched. Per the germline V gene, CDR1 is SEHNR and CDR2 is FQNEAQ (reference sequence). The CDR3 totals 14 residues. The chain's CDR3 is CASSLAGGPNEQYF. CDR3 nucleotides: TGTGCCAGCAGCTTAGCGGGAGGGCCTAACGAGCAGTACTTC.

This chain joins TRBV29-1 and TRBJ1-2, with D unresolved. CDR3 size: 13 residues. Germline CDR1 reads SQVTM; CDR2 reads ANQGSEA. The V end was cut by 5 bases, the J end by 6 bases, with 16 bases between. CDR3 DNA sequence: TGCAGCGTTATTAGTCAGGAGCAGGATGGCTACACCTTC. Its translation is CSVISQEQDGYTF.

The chain joins TRBV5-6 to TRBJ2-3, with D unclear. The V and J ends lost 1 base and 2 bases respectively, with 11 bases between them. In germline, CDR1 is SGHDT, CDR2 YYEEEE. CDR3 length equals 15 residues. CDR3 in DNA: TGTGCCAGCAGCTTGCTTCCCGAATCCACAGATACGCAGTATTTT. Its translation is CASSLLPESTDTQYF.

The V and J genes are TRBV1 and TRBJ1-5. TRBV1 represents a pseudogene. The CDR3 has 16 amino acids. The CDR3 region has the DNA TGCACCAGCAGCCAAGAGCTCTCGGGGAACAATCAGCCCCAGCATTTT. It yields the protein CTSSQELSGNNQPQHF.

V usage is TRBV28 and J usage is TRBJ2-5; perhaps TRBD1 as D (6 bases). The length of the CDR3 is 14 residues. Looked up from germline, CDR1 is MDHEN and CDR2 is SYDVKM. The ends were cut back, 5 bases at V and 5 bases at J, with 15 bases in the middle. CDR3 sequence: CASSPRTAPETQYF. CDR3 nucleotides: TGTGCCAGCAGTCCACGGACAGCGCCGGAGACCCAGTACTTC.

On this clone: Additional DNA sequences in this sample encode the identical CDR3. The chain carries TRBV7-9 and TRBJ2-7, with D uncertain. Germline values: CDR1 SEHNR, CDR2 FQNEAQ (reference sequence). The CDR3 has 12 residues. V was shortened by 5 bases and J by 0 bases, with 5 bases between the two germline ends. The CDR3 region is CASSPISYEQYF. The CDR3 DNA is TGTGCCAGCAGCCCTATCTCCTACGAGCAGTACTTC.

The gene calls are TRBV9 and TRBJ1-1, with 9 bases matching TRBD1. With 0 bases clipped from V and 0 bases from J, the junction kept 6 bases outside the gene matches. The CDR3 has 17 residues. Per germline, CDR1 SGDLS and CDR2 YYNGEE. The CDR3 protein is CASSVGPGQGLNTEAFF. The DNA for the CDR3 is TGTGCCAGCAGCGTAGGTCCGGGACAGGGACTGAACACTGAAGCTTTCTTT.